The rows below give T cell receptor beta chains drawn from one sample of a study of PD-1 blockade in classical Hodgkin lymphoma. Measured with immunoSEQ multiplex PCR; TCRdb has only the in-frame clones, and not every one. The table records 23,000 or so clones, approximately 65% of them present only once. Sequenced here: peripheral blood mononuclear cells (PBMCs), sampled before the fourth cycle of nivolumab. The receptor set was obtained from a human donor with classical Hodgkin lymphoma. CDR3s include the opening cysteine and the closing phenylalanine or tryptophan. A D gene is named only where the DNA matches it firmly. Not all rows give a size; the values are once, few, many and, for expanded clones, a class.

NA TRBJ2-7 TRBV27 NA CASSGPTYEQYF TGTGCCAGCAGTGGACCTACCTACGAGCAGTACTTC
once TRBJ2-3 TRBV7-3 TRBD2 CASSLLAGSGDTQYF TGTGCCAGCAGCTTACTAGCGGGGTCGGGAGATACGCAGTATTTT
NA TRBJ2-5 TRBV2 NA CASSGGAVETQYF TGTGCCAGCAGTGGGGGGGCGGTAGAGACCCAGTACTTC
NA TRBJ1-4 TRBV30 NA CAWTGRTNEKLFF TGTGCCTGGACAGGGAGGACTAATGAAAAACTGTTTTTT
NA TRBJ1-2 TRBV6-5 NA CASSYSQIYGYTF TGTGCCAGCAGTTACTCACAGATCTATGGCTACACCTTC
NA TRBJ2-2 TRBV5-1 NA CASSLGLHNTGELFF TGCGCCAGCAGCTTGGGCCTACATAACACCGGGGAGCTGTTTTTT
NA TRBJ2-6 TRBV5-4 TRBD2 CASNSGGGSGANVLTF TGTGCCAGCAACAGTGGGGGGGGCTCTGGGGCCAACGTCCTGACTTTC
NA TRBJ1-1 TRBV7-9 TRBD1 CASSLNKGGNAFF TGTGCCAGCAGCTTAAATAAAGGGGGCAACGCTTTCTTT
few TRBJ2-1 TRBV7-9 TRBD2 CASSAPGSGAHNEQFF TGTGCCAGCAGCGCCCCGGGGAGCGGGGCCCACAATGAGCAGTTCTTC
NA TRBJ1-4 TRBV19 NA CASSPEGVRNEKLFF TGTGCCAGTAGCCCCGAGGGGGTTAGGAATGAAAAACTGTTTTTT
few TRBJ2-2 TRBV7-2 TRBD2 CASSLSAGTSFGELFF TGTGCCAGCAGCCTCTCGGCGGGGACTAGCTTTGGGGAGCTGTTTTTT
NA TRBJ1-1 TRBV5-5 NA CASSLAGGHTEAFF TGTGCCAGCAGCTTAGCGGGAGGACATACTGAAGCTTTCTTT
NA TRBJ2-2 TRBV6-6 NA CASTGGMGTGELFF TGTGCCAGCACGGGCGGGATGGGGACCGGGGAGCTGTTTTTT
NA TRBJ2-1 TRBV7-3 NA CASSQQPSGNEQFF TGTGCCAGCAGTCAACAGCCCTCCGGGAATGAGCAGTTCTTC
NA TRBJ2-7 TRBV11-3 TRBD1 CASSSVGSGGHEQYF TGTGCCAGCAGCTCCGTTGGGTCAGGGGGACACGAGCAGTACTTC
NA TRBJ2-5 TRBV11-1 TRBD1 CASSWDRDQETQYF TGTGCCAGCAGCTGGGACAGGGACCAAGAGACCCAGTACTTC
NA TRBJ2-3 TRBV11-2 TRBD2 CASSAHPGLAGGQRDTQYF TGTGCCAGCAGCGCACACCCGGGACTAGCGGGGGGGCAGAGAGATACGCAGTATTTT
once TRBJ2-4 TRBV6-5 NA CASSRGAAKNIQYF TGTGCCAGCAGCAGGGGGGCCGCCAAAAACATTCAGTACTTC
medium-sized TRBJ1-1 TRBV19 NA CASSILGLGTEAFF TGTGCCAGTAGTATATTGGGGCTCGGAACTGAAGCTTTCTTT
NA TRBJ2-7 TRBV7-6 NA CASSLGGANEQYF TGTGCCAGCAGCTTAGGCGGGGCAAACGAGCAGTACTTC
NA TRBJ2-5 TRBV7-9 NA CASSYRPGETQYF TGTGCCAGCAGCTACCGTCCGGGAGAGACCCAGTACTTC
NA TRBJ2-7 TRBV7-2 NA CASSLHGGGSYEQYF TGTGCCAGCAGCTTACACGGGGGTGGCTCCTACGAGCAGTACTTC
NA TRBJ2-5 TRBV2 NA CASSEWLGVRVQETQYF TGTGCCAGCAGTGAATGGTTGGGGGTGAGAGTCCAAGAGACCCAGTACTTC
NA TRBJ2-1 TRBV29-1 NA CSVELDGNEQFF TGCAGCGTTGAATTGGATGGGAATGAGCAGTTCTTC
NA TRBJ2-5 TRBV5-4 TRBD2 CASSLRGSGGHRETQYF TGTGCCAGCAGCTTAAGAGGGAGCGGGGGCCACCGAGAGACCCAGTACTTC
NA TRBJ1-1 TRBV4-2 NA CASSPQGAEAFF TGTGCCAGCAGCCCCCAGGGAGCTGAAGCTTTCTTT
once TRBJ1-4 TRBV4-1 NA CASSRSGTIGGNEKLFF TGCGCCAGCAGCCGTAGTGGGACAATAGGGGGTAATGAAAAACTGTTTTTT
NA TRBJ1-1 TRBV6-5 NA CASSSQGTEAFF TGTGCCAGCAGCTCCCAGGGAACTGAAGCTTTCTTT
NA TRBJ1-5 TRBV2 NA CASSTDSNQPQHF TGTGCCAGCAGTACAGACAGTAATCAGCCCCAGCATTTT
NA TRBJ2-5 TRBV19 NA CASSIMGARKETQYF TGTGCCAGTAGTATCATGGGGGCGCGTAAAGAGACCCAGTACTTC
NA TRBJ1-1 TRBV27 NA CASSLQGNTEAFF TGTGCCAGCAGTTTGCAGGGGAACACTGAAGCTTTCTTT
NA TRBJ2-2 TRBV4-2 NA CASSINSGGELFF TGTGCCAGCAGCATCAATTCCGGCGGGGAGCTGTTTTTT
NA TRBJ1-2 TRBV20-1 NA CSAALYGYTF TGCAGTGCTGCCCTTTATGGCTACACCTTC
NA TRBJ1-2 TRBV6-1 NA CASSVKTGPNYGYTF TGTGCCAGCAGTGTTAAGACAGGACCCAACTATGGCTACACCTTC
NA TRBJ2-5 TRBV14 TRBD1 CASSRDRGQETQYF TGTGCCAGCAGCCGGGACAGGGGGCAAGAGACCCAGTACTTC
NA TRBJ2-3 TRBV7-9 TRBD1 CASSLAFGQGRGDTQYF TGTGCCAGCAGCTTAGCATTCGGACAGGGAAGGGGAGATACGCAGTATTTT
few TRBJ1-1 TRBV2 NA CASSEAGYTEAFF TGTGCCAGCAGTGAAGCGGGGTACACTGAAGCTTTCTTT
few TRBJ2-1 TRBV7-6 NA CASSLGPSGEQFF TGTGCCAGCAGCTTAGGACCCTCGGGTGAGCAGTTCTTC
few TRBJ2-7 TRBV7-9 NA CASSTGEDEQYF TGTGCCAGCAGTACAGGGGAGGACGAGCAGTACTTC
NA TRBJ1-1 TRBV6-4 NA CASSSPGTSNTEAFF TGTGCCAGCAGTTCCCCCGGGACTTCGAACACTGAAGCTTTCTTT
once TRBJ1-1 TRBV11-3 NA CASSLVGGAEAFF TGTGCCAGCAGCTTAGTTGGGGGGGCCGAAGCTTTCTTT
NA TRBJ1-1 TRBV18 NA CASSPGGNTEAFF TGTGCCAGCTCACCAGGCGGCAACACTGAAGCTTTCTTT
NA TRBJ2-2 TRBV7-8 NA CASSLEGRNTGELFF TGTGCCAGCAGCTTAGAGGGGCGGAACACCGGGGAGCTGTTTTTT
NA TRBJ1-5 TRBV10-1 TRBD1 CASTQKPGGLYQPQHF TGCGCCAGCACACAAAAGCCAGGGGGCCTATACCAGCCCCAGCATTTT
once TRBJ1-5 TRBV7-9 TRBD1 CASSPNAGGGYNQPQHF TGCGCCAGCAGCCCCAACGCAGGGGGAGGGTACAATCAGCCCCAGCATTTT
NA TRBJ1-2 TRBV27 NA CASSSLGYNYGYTF TGTGCCAGCAGTTCCCTGGGGTACAACTATGGCTACACCTTC
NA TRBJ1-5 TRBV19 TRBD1 CASSPRQGGQPQHF TGTGCCAGTTCACCTAGACAGGGAGGTCAGCCCCAGCATTTT
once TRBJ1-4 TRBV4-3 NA CASSQDRMDGEKLFF TGCGCCAGCAGCCAAGATCGCATGGATGGTGAAAAACTGTTTTTT
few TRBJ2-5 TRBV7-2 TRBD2 CASSLGTSGGETQYF TGTGCCAGCAGCTTAGGGACTAGCGGGGGGGAGACCCAGTACTTC
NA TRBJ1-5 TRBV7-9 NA CASSLGNQPQHF TGTGCCAGCAGCTTAGGGAATCAGCCCCAGCATTTT
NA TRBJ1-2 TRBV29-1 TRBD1 CSVRPGGNYGYTF TGCAGCGTTCGGCCAGGGGGGAACTATGGCTACACCTTC
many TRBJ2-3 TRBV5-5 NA CASSLGVSPEDTQYF TGTGCCAGCAGCTTAGGGGTATCCCCCGAAGATACGCAGTATTTT
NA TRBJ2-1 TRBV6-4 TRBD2 CASSKLAGGNNEQFF TGTGCCAGCAGCAAACTAGCGGGGGGCAACAATGAGCAGTTCTTC